The next 20 T cell receptor beta chains were all read from a single sample in a study of blood T cell repertoires in COVID-19. Assay used: immunoSEQ multiplex PCR; TCRdb lists only in-frame clones, some missing. Altogether about 400,000 clones are present, 86% being singletons, with the ten largest covering 7.1%. Sequencing used peripheral blood. The receptors derive from an older woman with COVID-19, enrolled during active disease.

This chain uses TRBV9 with TRBJ2-7, with D possibly being TRBD1 (6 bases). The CDR3 totals 14 residues. CDR1 is SGDLS, CDR2 YYNGEE, per germline. V shed 4 bases and J shed 1 base, with 12 bases lying between them. The DNA of the CDR3 is TGTGCCAGCAGCACCCAGGGGTCATCCTACGAGCAGTACTTC. Its translation is CASSTQGSSYEQYF.

The chain employs TRBV7-6 and TRBJ2-5, with 10 positions matching TRBD2. The junction had 5 bases not matched to a gene; V was cut back by 1 base and J by 0 bases. CDR1 is SGHVS and CDR2 is FNYEAQ in the germline V gene. The CDR3 runs to 17 residues. The CDR3 is CASSLGALAGDQETQYF. The DNA of the CDR3 is TGTGCCAGCAGCTTAGGGGCTCTAGCGGGGGACCAAGAGACCCAGTACTTC.

The chain employs TRBV18 and TRBJ1-5, with D maybe TRBD1 (6 bases). V was trimmed by 6 bases and J by 4 bases, leaving 16 bases between them. The germline gives CDR1 KGHSH, CDR2 LQKENI. CDR3 length equals 15 residues. The CDR3 is CASSPGGLHNQPQHF. The CDR3 nucleotides are TGTGCCAGCTCCCCTGGGGGCCTCCATAATCAGCCCCAGCATTTT.

The chain combines TRBV11-3 with TRBJ2-7; 11 nucleotides agree with TRBD2. CDR1 is SGHNT, CDR2 YENEEA, per germline. This CDR3 comprises 14 residues. V lost 0 bases, J lost 12 bases, and 7 bases stayed unmatched. CDR3 region: CASSLESSGGPLYF. The DNA for the CDR3 is TGTGCCAGCAGCTTAGAGTCTAGCGGGGGGCCGTTGTACTTC.

This chain links TRBV4-3 with TRBJ2-3; D is possibly TRBD1 (6 bases). This CDR3 contains 14 residues. Germline V CDR1 and CDR2: LGHNA, YSLEER. V gave up 1 base and J gave up 6 bases, with 11 bases separating them. As DNA, the CDR3 is TGCGCCAGCAGCCAAGGTACAGGGCCCGATACGCAGTATTTT. It specifies CASSQGTGPDTQYF.

The chain links TRBV19 to TRBJ2-3, with 8 bases fitting TRBD1. Germline V gene sequence: CDR1 LNHDA, CDR2 SQIVND (reference sequence). The CDR3 spans 13 residues. J gave up 1 base and V 7 bases, and 1 base lay outside the gene matches. This chain's CDR3 is CASMGQGTDTQYF. The CDR3 DNA reads as TGTGCCAGTATGGGACAGGGCACAGATACGCAGTATTTT.

The CDR3 is CASSQSGTSGLAETQYF. The CDR3, as DNA: TGCGCCAGCAGCCAATCCGGGACTAGCGGGCTAGCAGAGACCCAGTACTTC. The V and J genes are TRBV4-1 and TRBJ2-5, with 12 bases that match TRBD2. J was trimmed by 4 bases and V by 2 bases; bases with no gene match: 8. The CDR3 runs 17 residues. CDR1 MGHRA and CDR2 YSYEKL come from the germline V gene.

This chain links TRBV19 with TRBJ1-1; 11 bases are shared with TRBD1. This CDR3 has 17 residues. The germline V gene has CDR1 LNHDA and CDR2 SQIVND (reference sequence). V trimming: 1 base; J trimming: 1 base; junction bases outside the gene matches: 5. The CDR3 nucleotides read TGTGCCAGTAGTATAGGGGACAGGGGGGGTTGGAACACTGAAGCTTTCTTT. Protein product: CASSIGDRGGWNTEAFF.

The gene calls are TRBV4-1 and TRBJ2-5; tentatively, D is TRBD2 (6 bases). This CDR3 has 17 amino acids. CDR1 is MGHRA and CDR2 is YSYEKL in the germline V gene. Trimming pared 4 bases from V and 4 bases from J, leaving 22 bases between. DNA for the CDR3: TGCGCCAGCAGCCCACCCCTTTTGGGAGGTGGTTTAGAGACCCAGTACTTC. Translation gives CASSPPLLGGGLETQYF.

V and J are TRBV2 and TRBJ2-1, with 8 bases lining up with TRBD2. CDR1 is SNHLY, CDR2 FYNNEI, per germline. The CDR3 is made up of 16 amino acids. V shed 4 bases, J shed 0 bases, and the junction held 5 bases outside the gene matches. CDR3 protein: CASSAVAGSSYNEQFF. CDR3 coding DNA: TGTGCCAGCAGTGCCGTAGCGGGGAGCTCCTACAATGAGCAGTTCTTC. The whole variable domain, remainder taken from reference TRBV2 and TRBJ2-1, is EPEVTQTPSHQVTQMGQEVILRCVPISNHLYFYWYRQILGQKVEFLVSFYNNEISEKSEIFDDQFSVERPDGSNFTLKIRSTKLEDSAMYFCASSAVAGSSYNEQFFGPGTRLTVL.

This clone was found a few times. The chain combines TRBV10-1 with TRBJ2-2; tentatively, D is TRBD1 (6 bases). V dropped 6 bases and J dropped 6 bases, with 11 bases sitting between them. The CDR3 consists of 13 residues. CDR1 WNHNN and CDR2 SYGVQD come from the germline V gene (reference sequence). For the CDR3, the DNA is TGCGCCAGCAGGTACAGGGCAGCCGGGGAGCTGTTTTTT. Translated: CASRYRAAGELFF.

The V and J genes are TRBV2 and TRBJ1-2; unclear D gene. The CDR3 sequence is 15 residues long. Germline CDR1 SNHLY, CDR2 FYNNEI. Trimming cost V 5 bases and J 4 bases, with 17 bases left between them. CDR3 nucleotides: TGTGCCAGCAGTCCCGACCCGCGGGGTGCCTATGGCTACACCTTC. Its protein is CASSPDPRGAYGYTF.

The J gene is TRBJ1-1, the V gene TRBV30; D ambiguous. Germline CDR1 is GTSNPN and CDR2 is SVGIG (reference sequence). This CDR3 is built from 11 residues. Trimming left V 5 bases short and J 1 base short, with 5 bases between. CDR3 DNA sequence: TGTGCCTGGGGCAGGAACACTGAAGCTTTCTTT. Residues: CAWGRNTEAFF.

The V call is TRBV11-3, the J call TRBJ2-7; a weak D match, TRBD1 (5 bases). Trimming shortened V by 4 bases and J by 0 bases, and 16 bases separated the two germline ends. The CDR3 length is 16 residues. CDR1 and CDR2 from the germline V gene are SGHNT and YENEEA. For the CDR3, the DNA is TGTGCCAGCAGCTCCAATCGACAGATAAGCTCCTACGAGCAGTACTTC. Translating it yields CASSSNRQISSYEQYF.

This sequence joins TRBV7-2 and TRBJ2-3, with a weak D call TRBD1 (6 bases). Germline CDR1 reads SGHTA; CDR2 reads FQGNSA. The CDR3 totals 18 residues. The V end was cut by 2 bases, the J end by 1 base, with 19 bases between. The CDR3 spells CASSLRISRTDRTDTQYF. The CDR3 coding sequence is TGTGCCAGCAGCTTAAGGATCTCCCGGACAGACCGCACAGATACGCAGTATTTT.

This clone has just one count. The V call is TRBV6-5, the J call TRBJ1-6; possible D gene TRBD1, 5 bases. This CDR3 has 15 residues. Trimming stripped 2 bases from V and 7 bases from J, with 12 bases between. Per the germline V gene, CDR1 is MNHEY and CDR2 is SVGAGI. The CDR3 spells CASSYASGGNSPLHF. CDR3 sequence (DNA): TGTGCCAGCAGTTACGCCTCGGGGGGGAATTCACCCCTCCACTTT.

This clone was seen only once. The chain is built from TRBV20-1 and TRBJ1-3; D is uncertain. V was cut by 3 bases and J by 4 bases, with 13 bases left in between. Germline V gene sequence: CDR1 DFQATT, CDR2 SNEGSKA (reference sequence). The CDR3 is made up of 14 amino acids. The CDR3 DNA sequence: TGCAGTGCTAGTAGGGTGGACTTAGGAAACACCATATATTTT. Translation: CSASRVDLGNTIYF.

In the case of this clone: Other DNA sequences in the sample encode the same CDR3. V and J are TRBV13 and TRBJ1-3, with D possibly being TRBD1 (6 bases). Trimming stripped 0 bases from V and 0 bases from J, with 6 bases between. There are 15 residues in the CDR3. The V gene's germline CDR1 is PRHDT and CDR2 FYEKMQ (reference sequence). CDR3 amino acids: CASSLGRGSGNTIYF. The CDR3, as DNA: TGTGCCAGCAGCTTAGGCAGGGGCTCTGGAAACACCATATATTTT.

The rearrangement links TRBV7-2 to TRBJ1-2; D unresolved. The germline CDR1 and CDR2 sequences are SGHTA and FQGNSA. The CDR3 covers 13 residues. Trimming stripped 3 bases from V and 2 bases from J, with 7 bases between. CDR3 in DNA: TGTGCCAGCAGCTTTCTAATGAACTATGGCTACACCTTC. It encodes CASSFLMNYGYTF.

This rearrangement joins TRBV7-9 to TRBJ2-5, with 10 bases matching TRBD2. The junction had 11 bases not matched to a gene; V was cut back by 4 bases and J by 0 bases. Germline CDR1 and CDR2: SEHNR and FQNEAQ (reference sequence). The length of the CDR3 is 18 residues. The CDR3 region is CASSSLGLAGEYQETQYF. The CDR3 DNA is TGTGCCAGCAGCTCTCTGGGCCTAGCGGGGGAATACCAAGAGACCCAGTACTTC.